The present TCR beta chain was sequenced within a study of blood T cell repertoires in COVID-19. The overall study: Italy, Spain and the United States were the sources of the convalescent and acute COVID-19 samples. From T cells, B-cell-depleted T cells, or PBMCs came the material, which was cDNA or gDNA.

In the authors' workflow: Amplification with reference gene primers provided the estimates of nucleated cell counts. Libraries were prepared by immunoSEQ multiplex PCR; TCRdb keeps only in-frame clonotypes and omits some of them. For V, J and clone size, that table is used; D and trimming come from the DNA. The sample yields about 250,000 clones, over 70% seen once. Sequences were obtained from peripheral blood. This receptor was identified in a woman of 80 years or more with acute or convalescent COVID-19.

CDR3 nucleotides: TGTGCCAGCAGCCCCTCTGGGGCCTTCCGGTCCTATGGCTACACCTTC. It encodes CASSPSGAFRSYGYTF. V gene TRBV9 combines with J gene TRBJ1-2; tentative D call: TRBD1 (5 bases). Germline lookup yields CDR1 SGDLS and CDR2 YYNGEE. The germline V and J ends were trimmed by 4 bases and 4 bases, with 20 bases remaining between them. The CDR3 sequence is 16 residues long.